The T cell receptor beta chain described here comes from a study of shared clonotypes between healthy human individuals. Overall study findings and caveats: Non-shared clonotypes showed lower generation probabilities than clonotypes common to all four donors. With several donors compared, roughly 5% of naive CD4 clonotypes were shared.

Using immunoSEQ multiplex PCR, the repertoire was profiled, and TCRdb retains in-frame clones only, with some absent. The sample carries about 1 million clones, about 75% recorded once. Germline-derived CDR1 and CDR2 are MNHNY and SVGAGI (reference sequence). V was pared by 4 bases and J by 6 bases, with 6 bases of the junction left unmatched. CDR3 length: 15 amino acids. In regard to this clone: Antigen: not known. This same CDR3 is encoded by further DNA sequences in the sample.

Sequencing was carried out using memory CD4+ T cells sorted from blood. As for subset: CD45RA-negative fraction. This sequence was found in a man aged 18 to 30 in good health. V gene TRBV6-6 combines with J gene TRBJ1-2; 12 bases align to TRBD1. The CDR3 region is CASSSPGQGAHGYTF. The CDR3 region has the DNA TGTGCCAGCAGTTCGCCGGGACAGGGGGCACATGGCTACACCTTC.